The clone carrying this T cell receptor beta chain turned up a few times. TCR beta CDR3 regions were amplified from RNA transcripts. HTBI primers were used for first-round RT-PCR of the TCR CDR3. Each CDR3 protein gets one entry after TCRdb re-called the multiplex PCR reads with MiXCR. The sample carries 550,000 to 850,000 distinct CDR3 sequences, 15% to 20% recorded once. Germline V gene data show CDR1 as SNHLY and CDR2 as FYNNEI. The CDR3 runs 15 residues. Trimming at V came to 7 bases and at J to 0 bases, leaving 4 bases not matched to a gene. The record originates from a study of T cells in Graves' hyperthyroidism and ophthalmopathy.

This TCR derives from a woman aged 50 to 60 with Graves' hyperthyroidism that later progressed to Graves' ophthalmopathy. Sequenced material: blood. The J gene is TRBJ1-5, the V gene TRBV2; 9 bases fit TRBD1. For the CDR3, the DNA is TGTGCCAGCAATTGGGACAGGGCTAGCAATCAGCCCCAGCATTTT. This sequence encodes CASNWDRASNQPQHF.